These 16 T cell receptor beta chains were sequenced from one sample in a study of blood T cell repertoires in COVID-19. The method was immunoSEQ multiplex PCR; TCRdb's version includes in-frame clones alone and lacks a portion of them. Among more than 200,000 clones listed, under 90% were seen once. Source material: peripheral blood. The receptors here all came from a man aged 55 to 70 with acute or convalescent COVID-19.

The chain couples TRBV7-9 to TRBJ2-1; 14 bases map to TRBD2. Trimming cost V 5 bases and J 8 bases; bases outside gene matches: 14. The CDR3 extends over 18 amino acids. CDR1 and CDR2 (germline): SEHNR, FQNEAQ (reference sequence). CDR3 residues: CASSRNHGTSGSGYEQFF. The CDR3 DNA reads as TGTGCCAGCAGCCGAAACCACGGGACTAGCGGGAGTGGGTATGAGCAGTTCTTC. The whole variable domain, remainder taken from reference TRBV7-9 and TRBJ2-1, is DTGVSQNPRHKITKRGQNVTFRCDPISEHNRLYWYRQTLGQGPEFLTYFQNEAQLEKSRLLSDRFSAERPKGSFSTLEIQRTEQGDSAMYLCASSRNHGTSGSGYEQFFGPGTRLTVL.

This clone was observed once. The chain links TRBV6-5 to TRBJ2-3; possible D gene TRBD2, 5 bases. The germline gives CDR1 MNHEY, CDR2 SVGAGI. Trimming shortened V by 10 bases and J by 1 base, and 15 bases separated the two germline ends. The CDR3 is 14 amino acids. CDR3 in DNA: TGTGCCACCCTTATTACGCGGGGCACAGATACGCAGTATTTT. This sequence encodes CATLITRGTDTQYF.

The genes are TRBV5-1 and TRBJ1-1; 9 bases align to TRBD1. This CDR3 comprises 16 residues. V was clipped by 6 bases and J by 2 bases; unmatched bases: 11. Germline V gene sequence: CDR1 SGHRS, CDR2 YFSETQ. DNA for the CDR3: TGCGCCAGCACCCCTGACAGGGGGGGAGGTAACACTGAAGCTTTCTTT. Protein: CASTPDRGGGNTEAFF.

The chain recombines TRBV5-8 with TRBJ1-5; 9 bases line up with TRBD1. The CDR3 has 17 residues. Trimming cost V 7 bases and J 0 bases; bases outside gene matches: 11. Per germline, CDR1 SGHTS and CDR2 YDEGEE. The CDR3 region is CASSRDREVYSNQPQHF. CDR3 bases: TGTGCCAGCTCGAGGGACAGGGAGGTCTATAGCAATCAGCCCCAGCATTTT.

J is TRBJ2-1 and V is TRBV2, with D tentatively TRBD1 (6 bases). V was shortened by 10 bases and J by 4 bases, with 26 bases between the two germline ends. Germline V gives CDR1 SNHLY, CDR2 FYNNEI. This CDR3 contains 17 residues. The CDR3 coding sequence is TGTGCCACCCCCGAAAGGGATAGTGGGGGCCCGTACAATGAGCAGTTCTTC. Residues: CATPERDSGGPYNEQFF.

The CDR3 DNA follows: TGTGCCAGCAGCCACCGGGAGGCGGCGAAAGCTTTCTTT. Its protein product is CASSHREAAKAFF. The gene calls are TRBV4-2 and TRBJ1-1; D not certain. V gave up 3 bases and J gave up 9 bases, with 14 bases separating them. This CDR3 region has 13 residues. CDR1 is LGHNA and CDR2 is YNFKEQ in the germline V gene.

The chain joins TRBV3-1 (or the pseudogene TRBV3-2) to TRBJ2-3, with a possible D match to TRBD2 (5 bases). Germline V lookup: CDR1 LGHDT, CDR2 YNNKEL (reference sequence). V was cut by 6 bases and J by 5 bases, with 12 bases left in between. This CDR3 has 13 residues. CDR3 amino acids: CASSPSGRDTQYF. The DNA for the CDR3 is TGTGCCAGCAGTCCCTCGGGGAGAGATACGCAGTATTTT.

This sequence joins TRBV4-3 and TRBJ2-3, with 9 bases identical to TRBD2. CDR3 length: 15 residues. Germline values: CDR1 LGHNA, CDR2 YSLEER. Trimming cost V 3 bases and J 1 base; bases outside gene matches: 2. The CDR3, as DNA: TGCGCCAGCAGCCATCGGACTAGCGGCACAGATACGCAGTATTTT. It specifies CASSHRTSGTDTQYF.

The rearrangement joins TRBV9 to TRBJ2-1, with TRBD2 matching 11 bases. Trimming cost V 3 bases and J 9 bases; bases outside gene matches: 11. The CDR3 contains 16 residues. The V gene's germline CDR1 is SGDLS and CDR2 YYNGEE. CDR3 region: CASSAPLTSGTAEQFF. The CDR3 nucleotides are TGTGCCAGCAGCGCCCCACTGACTAGCGGGACTGCTGAGCAGTTCTTC. Full variable domain (remainder filled in from reference TRBV9 and TRBJ2-1): DSGVTQTPKHLITATGQRVTLRCSPRSGDLSVYWYQQSLDQGLQFLIQYYNGEERAKGNILERFSAQQFPDLHSELNLSSLELGDSALYFCASSAPLTSGTAEQFFGPGTRLTVL.

The gene calls are TRBV6-5 and TRBJ1-4, with D perhaps TRBD1 (5 bases). V lost 2 bases, J lost 8 bases, and 12 bases lay in between. The CDR3 is made up of 14 amino acids. Germline V gene lookup returns CDR1 MNHEY and CDR2 SVGAGI. This CDR3 reads CASSYRPGGEKLFF. The CDR3 bases are TGTGCCAGCAGTTACCGGCCTGGGGGGGAAAAACTGTTTTTT.

The rearrangement uses TRBV21-1 and TRBJ2-7; the table gives TRBD1 as D, unverified against the DNA. TRBV21-1 is marked as a pseudogene. This CDR3 has 16 residues. The CDR3 DNA reads TGTGCCAGCAGTACTGCCGGGACAGGGCGGATGAACGAGCAGTACTTC. Amino acid sequence: CASSTAGTGRMNEQYF.

The DNA for the CDR3 is TGTGCCAGCAGCCCCCGCCCGACAGCGGGGGCCTACGAGCAGTACTTC. Protein product: CASSPRPTAGAYEQYF. The chain employs TRBV5-8 and TRBJ2-7; TRBD2 agrees at 8 bases. Germline values: CDR1 SGHTS, CDR2 YDEGEE. The CDR3 consists of 16 residues. With V trimmed by 4 bases and J by 2 bases, 11 bases remained unmatched.

The chain employs TRBV7-3 and TRBJ2-2, with D uncertain. V was pared by 5 bases and J by 0 bases, with 7 bases between. Germline V gene sequence: CDR1 SGHTA, CDR2 FQGTGA. The CDR3 covers 14 residues. CDR3 protein: CASSAGPNTGELFF. The DNA for the CDR3 is TGTGCCAGCAGCGCAGGCCCGAACACCGGGGAGCTGTTTTTT.

The chain links TRBV18 to TRBJ2-6; D is possibly TRBD2 (5 bases). Trimming stripped 0 bases from V and 4 bases from J, with 7 bases between. Germline V gene lookup returns CDR1 KGHSH and CDR2 LQKENI. There are 15 residues in the CDR3. The CDR3 sequence: CASSPPGGGANVLTF. The CDR3 nucleotides read TGTGCCAGCTCACCACCGGGCGGGGGGGCCAACGTCCTGACTTTC.

This chain uses TRBV20-1 with TRBJ2-1; weak D call: TRBD2 (5 bases). V dropped 3 bases and J dropped 4 bases, with 10 bases sitting between them. CDR1 is DFQATT, CDR2 SNEGSKA, per germline (reference sequence). This CDR3 contains 13 residues. CDR3 sequence reads: CSASGSGYNEQFF. The CDR3 bases are TGCAGTGCTAGTGGGTCGGGGTACAATGAGCAGTTCTTC.

V gene TRBV6-2 or TRBV6-3 combines with J gene TRBJ2-7; TRBD2 agrees at 12 bases. The germline gives CDR1 MNHEY, CDR2 SVGEGT. This CDR3 region has 14 residues. V trimming: 0 bases; J trimming: 6 bases; junction bases outside the gene matches: 0. The CDR3 reads CASSYSGLAGEQYF. CDR3 DNA: TGTGCCAGCAGTTACTCGGGACTAGCGGGCGAGCAGTACTTC.